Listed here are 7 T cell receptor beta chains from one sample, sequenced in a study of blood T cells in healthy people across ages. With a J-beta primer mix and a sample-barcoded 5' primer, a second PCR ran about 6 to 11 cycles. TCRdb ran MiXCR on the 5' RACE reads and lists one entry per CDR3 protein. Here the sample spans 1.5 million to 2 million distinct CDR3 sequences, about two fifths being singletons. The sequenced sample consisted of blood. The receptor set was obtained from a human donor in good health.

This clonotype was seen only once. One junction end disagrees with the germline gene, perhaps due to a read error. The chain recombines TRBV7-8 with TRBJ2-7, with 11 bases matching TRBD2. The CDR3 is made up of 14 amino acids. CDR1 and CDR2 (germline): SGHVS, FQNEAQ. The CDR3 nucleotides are TGTGCCAGCAGCTCCCTCGGGACTAGCGGAGGCTTAGTCTTC. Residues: CASSSLGTSGGLVF.

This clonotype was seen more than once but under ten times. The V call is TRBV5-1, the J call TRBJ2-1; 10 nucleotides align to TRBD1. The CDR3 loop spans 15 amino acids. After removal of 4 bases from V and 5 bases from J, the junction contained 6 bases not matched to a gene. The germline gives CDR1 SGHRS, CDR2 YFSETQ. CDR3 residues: CASSRGQGGHNEQFF. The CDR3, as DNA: TGCGCCAGCAGCCGAGGACAGGGGGGGCACAATGAGCAGTTCTTC.

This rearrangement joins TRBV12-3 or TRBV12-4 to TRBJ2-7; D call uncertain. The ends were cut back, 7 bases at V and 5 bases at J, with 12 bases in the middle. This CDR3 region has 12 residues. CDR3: CASTTRGHEQYF. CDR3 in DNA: TGTGCCAGCACCACAAGAGGCCACGAGCAGTACTTC.

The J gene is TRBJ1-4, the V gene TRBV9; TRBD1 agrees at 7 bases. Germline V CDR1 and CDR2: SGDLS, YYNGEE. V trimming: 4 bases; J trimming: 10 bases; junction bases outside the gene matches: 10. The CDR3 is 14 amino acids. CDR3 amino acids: CASSPRPRQGKLFF. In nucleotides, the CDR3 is TGTGCCAGCAGCCCTCGGCCGAGACAGGGAAAACTGTTTTTT.

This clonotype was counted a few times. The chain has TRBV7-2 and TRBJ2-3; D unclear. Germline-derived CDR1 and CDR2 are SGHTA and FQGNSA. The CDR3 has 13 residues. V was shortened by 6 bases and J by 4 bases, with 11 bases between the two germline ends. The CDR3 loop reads CASSRRRSDTQYF. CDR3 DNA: TGTGCCAGCAGTCGTCGAAGGTCAGATACGCAGTATTTT.

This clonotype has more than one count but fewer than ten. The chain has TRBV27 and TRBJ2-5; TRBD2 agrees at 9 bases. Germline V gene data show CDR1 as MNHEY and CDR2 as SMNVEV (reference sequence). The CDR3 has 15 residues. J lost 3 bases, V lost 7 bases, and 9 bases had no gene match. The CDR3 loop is CASKSVAGAKETQYF. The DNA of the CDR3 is TGTGCCAGCAAATCGGTAGCGGGGGCCAAAGAGACCCAGTACTTC.

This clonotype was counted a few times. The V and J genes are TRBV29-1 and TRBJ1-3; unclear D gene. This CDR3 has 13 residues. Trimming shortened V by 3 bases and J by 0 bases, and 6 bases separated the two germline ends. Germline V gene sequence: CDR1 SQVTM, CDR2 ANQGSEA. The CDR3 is CSVEPYSGNTIYF. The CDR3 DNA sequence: TGCAGCGTTGAGCCCTACTCTGGAAACACCATATATTTT.